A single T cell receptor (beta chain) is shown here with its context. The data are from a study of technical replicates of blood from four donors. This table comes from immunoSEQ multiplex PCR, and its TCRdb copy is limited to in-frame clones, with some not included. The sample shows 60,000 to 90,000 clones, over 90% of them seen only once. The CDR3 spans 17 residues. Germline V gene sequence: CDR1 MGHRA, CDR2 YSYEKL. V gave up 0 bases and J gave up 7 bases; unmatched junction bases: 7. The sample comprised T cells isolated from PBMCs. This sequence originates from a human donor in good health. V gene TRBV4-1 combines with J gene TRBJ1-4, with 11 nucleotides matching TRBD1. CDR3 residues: CASSQESRTGGGEKLFF. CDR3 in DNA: TGCGCCAGCAGCCAAGAGAGTAGGACAGGGGGCGGTGAAAAACTGTTTTTT.